This T cell receptor (beta chain) was recorded in a study of T cells after yellow fever vaccination. One entry per CDR3 protein, called by TCRdb with MiXCR from the 5' RACE reads. The sample shows hundreds of thousands of distinct CDR3 sequences, 10% to 15% of them seen only once. CDR1 SGHTA and CDR2 FQGNSA come from the germline V gene. The CDR3 contains 12 residues. V shed 6 bases and J shed 8 bases, with 12 bases lying between them. This clonotype was counted once. The sequenced sample was PBMCs, obtained on the day of the yellow fever booster vaccination. The V gene is TRBV7-2, the J gene TRBJ2-3, with D possibly being TRBD1 or TRBD2 (5 bases each). The sequence was collected from a man between 25 and 39 years old who received the YFV17D yellow fever vaccine. In DNA, the CDR3 is TGTGCCAGCAGACGCAGTGGGGGTACGCAGTATTTT. It yields the protein CASRRSGGTQYF.